The 21 T cell receptor beta chains listed next were all sequenced from one sample in a study of blood T cells in healthy people across ages (dated by TCRdb to the mid-2010s). The protocol used for the library was 5' RACE. Sequencer: Illumina HiSeq 2500. The second PCR ran for roughly 6 to 11 cycles and used a J-beta primer mix along with a sample-barcoded 5' primer. Using fastp at Q25 and MiXCR, TCRdb reprocessed the public reads and kept productive beta chains. Every distinct CDR3 protein forms one entry, paired with its most common genes and DNA. The sample table contains about 1 million distinct CDR3 sequences; only one count was recorded for 35% to 50% of them. In total, the top ten clones hold approximately 17% of the sample. Sequencing used blood. The receptors come from a woman aged 60-70 years in good health.

The table lists this clonotype with a few counts. V and J are TRBV27 and TRBJ1-5, with TRBD1 matching over 8 bases. This CDR3 has 16 amino acids. In germline, CDR1 is MNHEY, CDR2 SMNVEV (reference sequence). The J segment lost 1 base and the V segment lost 5 bases, leaving 7 bases of the junction unmatched. The CDR3 here is CASSPITGGSNQPQHF. CDR3 DNA sequence: TGTGCCAGCAGTCCTATCACAGGGGGGAGCAATCAGCCCCAGCATTTT.

The chain has TRBV9 and TRBJ1-1, with a tentative D call TRBD1 (6 bases). V was trimmed by 6 bases and J by 1 base, leaving 7 bases between them. CDR3 length equals 12 residues. The V gene's germline CDR1 is SGDLS and CDR2 YYNGEE. The CDR3 nucleotides are TGTGCCAGCAAGGGGGGGAACACTGAAGCTTTCTTT. Translation gives CASKGGNTEAFF.

In regard to this clonotype: The germline gene is not matched at one end of the junction; a read error may be the cause. The chain links TRBV29-1 to TRBJ2-1; D may be TRBD1 or TRBD2 (8 bases each). This CDR3 has 18 residues. The V gene's germline CDR1 is SQVTM and CDR2 ANQGSEA. The CDR3 here is CSVVGQGAGERVYSEQFF. For the CDR3, the DNA is TGCAGCGTTGTTGGACAGGGAGCGGGAGAGAGGGTCTACAGTGAGCAGTTCTTC.

V and J are TRBV9 and TRBJ2-7, with 13 bases aligning to TRBD2. Looked up from germline, CDR1 is SGDLS and CDR2 is YYNGEE. V trimming: 4 bases; J trimming: 6 bases; junction bases outside the gene matches: 13. This CDR3 region has 17 residues. CDR3 bases: TGTGCCAGCAGCCCCCGGACTAGCGGGAGTCCGACGGGCGAGCAGTACTTC. This gives the protein CASSPRTSGSPTGEQYF.

This clonotype was seen ten or more times. V and J are TRBV14 and TRBJ2-5; 7 nucleotides match TRBD2. After removal of 3 bases from V and 1 base from J, the junction contained 5 bases not matched to a gene. Germline V gene lookup returns CDR1 SGHDN and CDR2 FVKESK. The CDR3 totals 15 residues. For the CDR3, the DNA is TGTGCCAGCAGCCACCCGGGACTATCCCAAGAGACCCAGTACTTC. This translates into CASSHPGLSQETQYF.

This clonotype was observed a few times. The V and J genes are TRBV6-5 and TRBJ2-7, with D perhaps TRBD2 (6 bases). V was pared by 3 bases and J by 2 bases, with 14 bases between. Germline-derived CDR1 and CDR2 are MNHEY and SVGAGI. The CDR3 loop spans 15 amino acids. CDR3 in amino acids: CASSYTSPAPYEQYF. The CDR3 region has the DNA TGTGCCAGCAGTTATACTAGCCCCGCTCCCTACGAGCAGTACTTC.

The chain couples TRBV24-1 to TRBJ2-1, with D unresolved. This CDR3 region has 13 residues. Trimming took off 8 bases at V and 5 bases at J, with 12 bases between the two ends. The germline CDR1 and CDR2 sequences are KGHDR and SFDVKD. The DNA of the CDR3 is TGTGCCACCAAAAGCGCTGGGCACAATGAGCAGTTCTTC. Its protein product is CATKSAGHNEQFF.

This sequence joins TRBV24-1 and TRBJ2-5, with TRBD1 matching 8 bases. Germline CDR1 KGHDR, CDR2 SFDVKD. The CDR3 spans 14 residues. The V segment lost 7 bases and the J segment 4 bases; nucleotides outside the gene matches: 7. CDR3 sequence: CATRASGGGETQYF. The CDR3 nucleotides read TGTGCCACCAGGGCCTCAGGGGGCGGAGAGACCCAGTACTTC.

The chain couples TRBV21-1 to TRBJ1-6. TRBV21-1 is designated a pseudogene. The CDR3 extends over 14 amino acids. The CDR3 DNA reads as TGTGCCAGCAGCAACGGAAGATTAAATTCACCCCTCCACTTT. This codes for CASSNGRLNSPLHF.

The rearrangement uses TRBV7-9 and TRBJ2-7; the D gene could be TRBD1 or TRBD2 (5 bases each). This CDR3 comprises 13 residues. V was pared by 4 bases and J by 5 bases, with 12 bases between. The germline V gene has CDR1 SEHNR and CDR2 FQNEAQ (reference sequence). The CDR3: CASSYGTVNEQYF. The CDR3 coding sequence is TGTGCCAGCAGCTATGGGACCGTCAACGAGCAGTACTTC.

In its sample, this clonotype was seen a few times. This sequence joins TRBV4-2 and TRBJ2-6; D is ambiguous. The germline V gene encodes CDR1 LGHNA and CDR2 YNFKEQ. V dropped 5 bases and J dropped 3 bases, with 14 bases sitting between them. The CDR3 extends over 16 amino acids. Here the CDR3 DNA reads TGTGCCAGCAGCGAACGTCGGGTCGATGGGGCCAACGTCCTGACTTTC. Amino acids: CASSERRVDGANVLTF.

This clonotype was seen once. Germline is not matched at one junction end, which may reflect a read error. This sequence joins TRBV7-2 and TRBJ2-7, with D perhaps matching TRBD1 or TRBD2 (6 bases each). Germline CDR1 and CDR2: SGHTA and FQGNSA. This CDR3 region has 13 residues. CDR3 DNA sequence: TGTGCCAGCAGCTTCGGAGGGGGGTACGAGGAGTACTTC. It yields the protein CASSFGGGYEEYF.

This clonotype was found a few times. The chain is built from TRBV3-1 and TRBJ2-3; TRBD1 matches 8 bases. V lost 2 bases and J lost 1; bases outside the gene matches: 8. The CDR3 has 17 residues. Per the germline V gene, CDR1 is LGHDT and CDR2 is YNNKEL (reference sequence). The DNA for the CDR3 is TGTGCCAGCAGCCAATTTCGGACAGGGATGGGCACAGATACGCAGTATTTT. Residues: CASSQFRTGMGTDTQYF.

With respect to this clonotype: A much larger clone differs by one base, so this may be a read error. The rearrangement uses TRBV20-1 and TRBJ2-1, with TRBD1 matching 8 bases. Trimming removed 6 bases from V and 13 bases from J; junction bases left unmatched: 14. The germline V gene has CDR1 DFQATT and CDR2 SNEGSKA (reference sequence). The CDR3 has 13 amino acids. CDR3 loop: CSAQGQAQETQFF. For the CDR3, the DNA is TGCAGTGCCCAGGGACAGGCACAAGAGACCCAGTTCTTC.

This clonotype appeared a few times. The V and J genes are TRBV25-1 and TRBJ1-6; TRBD1 might be the D (5 bases). The CDR3 has 15 residues. Germline CDR1 MGHDK, CDR2 SYGVNS. Trimming removed 2 bases from V and 5 bases from J, with 10 bases in between. The CDR3 region has the DNA TGTGCCAGCAGTGAACGCAGGGCGGATAATTCACCCCTCCACTTT. This codes for CASSERRADNSPLHF.

The chain links TRBV3-1 to TRBJ2-1, with 16 positions matching TRBD2. There are 19 residues in the CDR3. The germline V gene has CDR1 LGHDT and CDR2 YNNKEL (reference sequence). Losses at the gene ends were 0 bases for V and 0 bases for J; bases not matched to a gene: 2. The CDR3 loop reads CASSQEGLAGGSSYNEQFF. The DNA for the CDR3 is TGTGCCAGCAGCCAAGAGGGACTAGCGGGAGGGAGCTCCTACAATGAGCAGTTCTTC.

The chain recombines TRBV11-2 with TRBJ2-1; 9 bases line up with TRBD2. Germline V gene sequence: CDR1 SGHAT, CDR2 FQNNGV. CDR3 length: 16 residues. The junction had 7 bases not matched to a gene; V was cut back by 3 bases and J by 4 bases. CDR3 sequence: CASSLSAGGLYNEQFF. The DNA of the CDR3 is TGTGCCAGCAGCTTGTCGGCGGGGGGGCTATACAATGAGCAGTTCTTC.

This clonotype has a handful of counts. This rearrangement joins TRBV20-1 to TRBJ1-4, with D unresolved. Germline V gene sequence: CDR1 DFQATT, CDR2 SNEGSKA (reference sequence). The CDR3 covers 15 residues. Trimming shortened V by 3 bases and J by 7 bases, and 18 bases separated the two germline ends. For the CDR3, the DNA is TGCAGTGCTAGCCCCCCCGGGTGGAGAGTTGAAAAACTGTTTTTT. Its protein is CSASPPGWRVEKLFF.

The chain couples TRBV4-1 to TRBJ2-7; possibly TRBD2 for D (6 bases). The V end was cut by 0 bases, the J end by 6 bases, with 18 bases between. This CDR3 is 16 amino acids long. Germline assignment: CDR1 MGHRA and CDR2 YSYEKL. CDR3 loop: CASSQEGHPSVGEQYF. Written as DNA, the CDR3 is TGCGCCAGCAGCCAAGAAGGGCACCCTAGCGTCGGCGAGCAGTACTTC.

This clonotype was counted only a few times. V and J are TRBV15 and TRBJ2-7; D unresolved. CDR3 length: 15 amino acids. Germline CDR1 LNHNV, CDR2 YYDKDF (reference sequence). The V gene lost 5 bases and the J gene lost 5 bases, with 19 bases spanning the gap. The CDR3 DNA sequence: TGTGCCACCAGCCTCTTAAGTAAGGGCCAGGACGAGCAGTACTTC. Protein: CATSLLSKGQDEQYF.

This chain connects TRBV6-5 to TRBJ1-6, with 8 bases matching TRBD1. The V and J ends lost 6 bases and 8 bases, in that order; junction bases with no gene match: 9. Germline-derived CDR1 and CDR2 are MNHEY and SVGAGI. This CDR3 is built from 15 residues. This CDR3 reads CASRPQGAGHSPLHF. The CDR3 bases are TGTGCCAGCAGGCCCCAGGGGGCAGGGCATTCACCCCTCCACTTT.